A selection of T cell receptor beta chains follows, all from one sample in a study of T cell responses to AZD1222 COVID-19 vaccine. Sequencing was performed with immunoSEQ multiplex PCR; in TCRdb, only in-frame clones are kept and a portion is missing. The data show tens of thousands of clones, approximately 90% seen once. The material was peripheral blood, obtained on day 0 of AZD1222 vaccination. These receptors were collected from an adult in good health. The CDR3 runs from the conserved cysteine through the conserved F or W. The size field is filled for only some rows; it gives once, few, many or a size class.

TRBJ1-2	TRBV7-2	-	CASTNGYGDHTF
TRBJ1-3	TRBV19	-	CASTHSSGNTIYF
TRBJ2-7	TRBV18	-	CASSPPETYEQYF
TRBJ1-2	TRBV5-1	-	CASSSQGAGDGYTF
TRBJ1-4	TRBV11-2	-	CASTTRSATNEKLFF
TRBJ1-1	TRBV7-8	-	CASSFIRENTEAFF
TRBJ2-4	TRBV18	-	CASSPGGVAKNIQYF
TRBJ1-5	TRBV2	-	CASKQGGPNQPQHF
TRBJ1-5	TRBV19	-	CASSPGQRSNQPQHF
TRBJ1-5	TRBV4-1	-	CASSQDPYQPQHF
TRBJ1-1	TRBV19	-	CASSIRRQMNTEAFF
TRBJ1-1	TRBV18	-	CASSPGQAVGSLNTEAFF
TRBJ1-2	TRBV7-9	-	CASSRERYGYTF
TRBJ2-1	TRBV11-3	-	CASSLRLGPYNEQFF
TRBJ1-2	TRBV7-9	-	CASSLAYTVYGYTF
TRBJ2-7	TRBV18	-	CASSPRNEGEQYF
TRBJ2-1	TRBV11-2	-	CASSLVGSGDEQFF
TRBJ2-1	TRBV6-5	-	CASSYSGYNEQFF
TRBJ1-2	TRBV11-2	-	CASSLGLSQGYGYTF
TRBJ1-3	TRBV7-2	-	CASSLEAPLAAGNTIYF
TRBJ1-5	TRBV7-9	-	CASSSTGVNQPQHF
TRBJ2-7	TRBV6-5	-	CASKTGYEQYF
TRBJ2-6	TRBV7-9	-	CASRQDVEGPSGANVLTF
TRBJ1-4	TRBV28	-	CASSSLTDEKLFF
TRBJ2-4	TRBV19	once	CASSMERGGGIQYF
TRBJ2-7	TRBV10-3	-	CAISESSRDEQYF
TRBJ1-3	TRBV27	-	CASSFSGSGNTIYF
TRBJ2-1	TRBV5-6	once	CASSLPRGEQFF
TRBJ1-2	TRBV19	-	CATMDRDLRGYTF
TRBJ1-2	TRBV27	once	CASSLYGTGFYGYTF
TRBJ1-2	TRBV28	-	CASSTQSNYGYTF
TRBJ1-2	TRBV2	-	CASSPTGVNYGYTF
TRBJ1-2	TRBV19	once	CATVGYRRGYTF
TRBJ2-7	TRBV5-1	-	CASSLARTGSYEQYF
TRBJ1-3	TRBV7-6	-	CASSLGVLRSGNTIYF
TRBJ1-4	TRBV3-1/TRBV3-2	-	CASSQDRAPRGEKLFF
TRBJ1-2	TRBV28	-	CASSLVNSGTDYRYTF
TRBJ1-3	TRBV1	-	CTSTLGTIYF
TRBJ2-1	TRBV6-4	-	CASSDGSGGAEEQFF
TRBJ1-1	TRBV7-3	once	CASSSSQGRAEAFF
TRBJ1-5	TRBV11-3	few	CASSFGPGYDSNQPQHF
TRBJ1-1	TRBV5-1	-	CASSSWGNTEAFF
TRBJ2-1	TRBV5-1	-	CASKGQAGGGPITEQFF
TRBJ2-6	TRBV28	-	CASSLRQGASGANVLTF
TRBJ1-2	TRBV6-5	-	CASRTGTLYGYTF
TRBJ1-5	TRBV19	-	CASSISTGGQPQHF
TRBJ1-2	TRBV5-6	-	CASSLAQGAAILSYTF
TRBJ1-2	TRBV30	-	CAWGVWYGYTF
TRBJ1-1	TRBV6-2/TRBV6-3	few	CASSLTPPGGYTEAFF
TRBJ2-5	TRBV19	-	CASSLGQGSRETQYF
TRBJ1-2	TRBV11-2	-	CASSLEGSPYGYTF
TRBJ1-2	TRBV4-1	-	CASSQLNLQGLGYGYTF
TRBJ2-1	TRBV5-6	once	CASSWASNEQFF
TRBJ2-5	TRBV2	-	CASRWMTAQETQYF